A single TCR beta chain is shown here with its context. These data originate in a study of blood T cell repertoires in COVID-19. The method was immunoSEQ multiplex PCR; TCRdb's version includes in-frame clones alone and lacks a portion of them. The data show roughly 400,000 clones, approximately 86% seen once. The V end lost 1 base, the J end lost 3 bases, and 8 bases lay between the germline ends. The CDR3 loop spans 14 amino acids. CDR1 and CDR2 from the germline V gene are SGHRS and YFSETQ. The clonotype originates from a woman in her thirties or forties with acute COVID-19. This sequence joins TRBV5-1 and TRBJ1-3, with D unclear. The sample consisted of PBMCs or T cells enriched from blood (not recorded which). The CDR3 here is CASSLTAGGNTIYF. For the CDR3, the DNA is TGCGCCAGCAGCTTGACAGCCGGTGGAAACACCATATATTTT.